These T cell receptor beta chains were read from a single sample in a study of blood T cell repertoires in COVID-19. The repertoire was sequenced with immunoSEQ multiplex PCR; TCRdb's copy has only in-frame clones and lacks some. The sample shows 270,000 or so clones, approximately 90% of them seen only once. Material: peripheral blood. The receptors come from a man in his forties with acute or convalescent COVID-19. Both conserved end residues are part of each CDR3. A D gene is named only where the DNA matches it firmly. A row's size may be missing; if present it is once, few, many or a size class.

cdr3_nt cdr3_aa v_call d_call j_call cdr3_length clone_size
TGTGCCAGCGCAGGGGACCATCAGCCCCAGCATTTT CASAGDHQPQHF TRBV19 NA TRBJ1-5 12 NA
TGCGCCAGCAGCTTGGGGGACAGTAAATCCTTC CASSLGDSKSF TRBV5-1 TRBD1 TRBJ1-2 11 NA
TGTGCCAGCAGCAGAGGACAGGCGTTGTGGGAGCAGTTCTTC CASSRGQALWEQFF TRBV11-2 TRBD1 TRBJ2-1 14 NA
TGTGCCAGCAGCTTATACCCTCCGGGGACACCATCGTACGAGCAGTACTTC CASSLYPPGTPSYEQYF TRBV11-2 NA TRBJ2-7 17 NA
TGTGCCAGCAGCCCGGAGGTTACACGCCGATGGGAGCAGTACTTC CASSPEVTRRWEQYF TRBV5-8 NA TRBJ2-7 15 NA
TGTGCCAGCAGCTTTCGGACAGGGGAGATGTGGGAGCAGTACTTC CASSFRTGEMWEQYF TRBV7-8 TRBD1 TRBJ2-7 15 NA
TGTGCCAGTAGTCAGACGGGTGGTGGGCAGCCCCAGCATTTT CASSQTGGGQPQHF TRBV19 NA TRBJ1-5 14 NA
TGTGCCAGCAGCCAAGAGGTAGCGGGGGGGCCACAGTATTTT CASSQEVAGGPQYF TRBV3-1/TRBV3-2 TRBD2 TRBJ2-3 14 NA
TGTGCCAGTAGCTTCACAGATACGCAGTATTTT CASSFTDTQYF TRBV19 NA TRBJ2-3 11 NA
TGTGCCAGCCAGGGACAGACCTACTCCTACGAGCAGTACTTC CASQGQTYSYEQYF TRBV6-6 TRBD1 TRBJ2-7 14 NA
TGCAGCGTTGAGAGGCAGAACTATGGCTACACCTTC CSVERQNYGYTF TRBV29-1 NA TRBJ1-2 12 NA
TGTGCCAGCAGCTTGGGCCAGGGGAGTCCCACCCATTACAATGAGCAGTTCTTC CASSLGQGSPTHYNEQFF TRBV5-4 NA TRBJ2-1 18 few
TGCGCCAGCAGTGGATTAGCGGGGGGCCGGGGCACAGATACGCAGTATTTT CASSGLAGGRGTDTQYF TRBV10-1 TRBD2 TRBJ2-3 17 NA
TGTGCCATCAGCCCCGGGGCTAGCGGGGGTACAGATACGCAGTATTTT CAISPGASGGTDTQYF TRBV10-3 TRBD2 TRBJ2-3 16 NA
TGTGCCAGCAGCTTAGCGGGAACAAGCTATGGCTACACCTTC CASSLAGTSYGYTF TRBV11-2 NA TRBJ1-2 14 NA